This T cell receptor (beta chain) originates from a study of shared clonotypes between healthy human individuals. CDR1 is SGHAT and CDR2 is FQNNGV in the germline V gene. The CDR3 spans 15 residues. V was shortened by 5 bases and J by 0 bases, with 10 bases between the two germline ends. The method was immunoSEQ multiplex PCR; TCRdb's version includes in-frame clones alone and lacks a portion of them. The repertoire holds 500,000 to 650,000 clones, about 80% seen once, with more than 10% in the top ten. This clone was detected many times. Input material: PBMCs. The V gene is TRBV11-2, the J gene TRBJ1-4; D gene unclear. This clonotype was sampled from a woman aged 40-49 years in good health. Some clones in this sample may be carry-over from other donors' samples. CDR3 protein: CASSIRSATNEKLFF. DNA for the CDR3: TGTGCCAGCAGCATAAGAAGTGCAACTAATGAAAAACTGTTTTTT.